The 14 T cell receptor beta chains presented below share a single source sample, sequenced in a study of blood T cells in healthy people across ages. Next came a second PCR, run for about 7 to 12 cycles, which used a sample-barcoded 5' primer along with a J-beta primer mix. TCRdb reprocessed the 5' RACE reads via MiXCR and lists one record per CDR3 protein. The data show roughly 680,000 distinct CDR3 sequences, 52% seen once. The sample taken for sequencing was blood. The source of these receptors is a woman older than 75 in good health.

With regard to this clonotype: A much more abundant neighbour one base away suggests this may be a read error. V gene TRBV5-1 combines with J gene TRBJ2-3, with D tentatively TRBD2 (6 bases). CDR1 and CDR2 (germline): SGHRS, YFSETQ. The CDR3 runs 13 residues. The V end lost 6 bases, the J end lost 4 bases, and 12 bases lay between the germline ends. The CDR3 reads CASTTGDADTQYF. In DNA, the CDR3 is TGCGCCAGCACTACGGGGGACGCAGATACGCAGTATTTT.

This clonotype was counted between two and nine times. J is TRBJ2-4 and V is TRBV6-1, with D unclear. The V and J ends lost 8 bases and 0 bases respectively, with 8 bases between them. Germline V gene data show CDR1 as MNHNS and CDR2 as SASEGT. The CDR3 consists of 13 residues. The CDR3 is CASARLAKNIQYF. CDR3 sequence (DNA): TGTGCCAGCGCCAGACTAGCCAAAAACATTCAGTACTTC.

This clonotype was picked up one time. The gene calls are TRBV15 and TRBJ2-2, with D uncertain. The CDR3 contains 17 residues. Germline CDR1 LNHNV, CDR2 YYDKDF (reference sequence). The V and J ends lost 1 base and 6 bases respectively, with 18 bases between them. DNA of the CDR3: TGTGCCACCAGCAGAGGCACCCGGTTGATGGACGCCGGGGAGCTGTTTTTT. Translation gives CATSRGTRLMDAGELFF.

DNA for the CDR3: TGTGCCAGCAGCCCCAGGACAGGCGCCGGCACTGAAGCTTTCTTT. This gives the protein CASSPRTGAGTEAFF. The V call is TRBV7-6, the J call TRBJ1-1; 7 nucleotides line up with TRBD1. The CDR3 spans 15 residues. J was trimmed by 4 bases and V by 5 bases; bases with no gene match: 10. In germline, CDR1 is SGHVS, CDR2 FNYEAQ.

The chain couples TRBV9 to TRBJ2-4; 8 bases align to TRBD2. Near its end, the DNA agrees better with TRBJ2-7, so the J call may be wrong. The CDR3 spans 14 residues. The germline CDR1 and CDR2 sequences are SGDLS and YYNGEE. The CDR3 spells CASSAPGLVNEQYF. Written as DNA, the CDR3 is TGTGCCAGCAGCGCCCCGGGACTAGTCAACGAGCAGTACTTC.

This clonotype has just a few counts. The genes are TRBV2 and TRBJ2-5, with 9 bases aligning to TRBD2. Trimming cost V 7 bases and J 3 bases; bases outside gene matches: 3. Germline V CDR1 and CDR2: SNHLY, FYNNEI. This CDR3 is 13 amino acids long. The DNA of the CDR3 is TGTGCCAGCAAGCGACTAGCGGAAGAGACCCAGTACTTC. This codes for CASKRLAEETQYF.

In regard to this clonotype: Since a much larger clone is just one base distant, this may be a read error. This chain uses TRBV6-5 with TRBJ2-5; 7 bases are a match to TRBD1. V lost 5 bases to trimming and J lost 11 bases; unmatched junction nucleotides: 14. Germline CDR1 MNHEY, CDR2 SVGAGI. The CDR3 sequence is 14 residues long. The chain's CDR3 is CASSRQGTYNAQYF. CDR3 coding DNA: TGTGCCAGCAGTCGACAGGGTACTTACAATGCGCAGTACTTC.

The chain employs TRBV10-3 and TRBJ1-1, with D maybe TRBD1 (6 bases). There are 15 residues in the CDR3. Trimming cost V 8 bases and J 0 bases, with 16 bases left between them. Germline CDR1 is ENHRY and CDR2 is SYGVKD. In DNA form, the CDR3 reads TGTGCCATCGGAAAGGGGGGGGTCATGAACACTGAAGCTTTCTTT. Amino acids: CAIGKGGVMNTEAFF.

This clonotype was recorded at least ten times. It may be a read error: a sequence one base away is much more abundant. This rearrangement joins TRBV6-6 to TRBJ2-6, with D unresolved. The CDR3 covers 14 residues. Germline CDR1 is MNHNY and CDR2 is SVGAGI (reference sequence). V lost 4 bases to trimming and J lost 4 bases, with 8 bases between them. CDR3 coding DNA: TGTGCCAGCAGTTCCGGTGGAGGGGCCAACGTCCTGACTTTC. As protein: CASSSGGGANVLTF.

Of note for this clonotype: A read error may explain this, as a much larger clone is one base away. The chain carries TRBV29-1 and TRBJ2-3; the D gene is possibly TRBD2 (6 bases). The CDR3 runs to 14 residues. CDR1 and CDR2 (germline): SQVTM, ANQGSEA. V shed 7 bases and J shed 4 bases, with 18 bases lying between them. CDR3 residues: CSGREGSSADTQYF. In DNA form, the CDR3 reads TGCAGCGGGAGAGAGGGGTCTAGCGCAGATACGCAGTATTTT.

This rearrangement joins TRBV15 to TRBJ2-5, with TRBD1 matching 9 bases. The DNA end is more similar to TRBJ2-7, so the J call may be wrong. This CDR3 has 15 residues. Looked up from germline, CDR1 is LNHNV and CDR2 is YYDKDF (reference sequence). CDR3 region: CATSRDWGQGYEQYF. The CDR3 DNA reads TGTGCCACCAGCAGAGATTGGGGACAGGGCTACGAGCAGTACTTC.

The chain carries TRBV7-3 and TRBJ2-2; TRBD1 aligns across 8 bases. The CDR3 totals 16 residues. The germline V gene has CDR1 SGHTA and CDR2 FQGTGA. V lost 5 bases and J lost 3; bases outside the gene matches: 8. The CDR3 here is CASSPQMTGDTGELFF. As DNA, the CDR3 is TGTGCCAGCAGCCCCCAAATGACAGGGGACACCGGGGAGCTGTTTTTT.

This chain connects TRBV6-2 or TRBV6-3 to TRBJ2-5, with 9 nucleotides matching TRBD2. This CDR3 has 17 residues. The junction had 11 bases not matched to a gene; V was cut back by 6 bases and J by 0 bases. Germline values: CDR1 MNHEY, CDR2 SVGEGT. The CDR3 region has the DNA TGTGCCAGCAGCCGTACCAGCGGGGGGTGGTACCAAGAGACCCAGTACTTC. The encoded protein is CASSRTSGGWYQETQYF.

V is TRBV29-1 and J is TRBJ2-5, with 11 bases aligning to TRBD2. The CDR3 consists of 15 residues. CDR1 and CDR2 (germline): SQVTM, ANQGSEA. V dropped 3 bases and J dropped 0; count of bases not matched to a gene: 3. CDR3 in DNA: TGCAGCGTTGAGGGACTAGCGGCTTACCAAGAGACCCAGTACTTC. The encoded protein is CSVEGLAAYQETQYF. Drawing the rest from reference TRBV29-1 and TRBJ2-5, the complete variable domain is SAVISQKPSRDICQRGTSLTIQCQVDSQVTMMFWYRQQPGQSLTLIATANQGSEATYESGFVIDKFPISRPNLTFSTLTVSNMSPEDSSIYLCSVEGLAAYQETQYFGPGTRLLVL.